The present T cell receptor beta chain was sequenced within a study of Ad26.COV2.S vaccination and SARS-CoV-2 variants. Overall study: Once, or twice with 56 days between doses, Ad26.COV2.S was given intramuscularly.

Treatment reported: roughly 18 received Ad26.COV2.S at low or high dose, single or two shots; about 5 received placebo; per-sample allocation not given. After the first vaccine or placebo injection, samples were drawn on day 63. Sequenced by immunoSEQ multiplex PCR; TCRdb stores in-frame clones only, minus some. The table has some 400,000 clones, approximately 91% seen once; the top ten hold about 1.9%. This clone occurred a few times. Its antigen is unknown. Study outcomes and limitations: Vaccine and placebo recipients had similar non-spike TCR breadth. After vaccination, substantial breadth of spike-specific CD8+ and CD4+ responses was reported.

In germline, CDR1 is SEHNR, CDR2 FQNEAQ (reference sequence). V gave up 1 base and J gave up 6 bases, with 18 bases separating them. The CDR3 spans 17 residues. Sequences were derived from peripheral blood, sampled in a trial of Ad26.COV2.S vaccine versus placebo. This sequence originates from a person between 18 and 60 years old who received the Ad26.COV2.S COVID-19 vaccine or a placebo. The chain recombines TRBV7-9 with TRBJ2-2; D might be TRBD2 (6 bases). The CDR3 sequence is CASSLDRASVNPGELFF. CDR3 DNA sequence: TGTGCCAGCAGCTTAGATCGGGCTAGCGTTAATCCCGGGGAGCTGTTTTTT.